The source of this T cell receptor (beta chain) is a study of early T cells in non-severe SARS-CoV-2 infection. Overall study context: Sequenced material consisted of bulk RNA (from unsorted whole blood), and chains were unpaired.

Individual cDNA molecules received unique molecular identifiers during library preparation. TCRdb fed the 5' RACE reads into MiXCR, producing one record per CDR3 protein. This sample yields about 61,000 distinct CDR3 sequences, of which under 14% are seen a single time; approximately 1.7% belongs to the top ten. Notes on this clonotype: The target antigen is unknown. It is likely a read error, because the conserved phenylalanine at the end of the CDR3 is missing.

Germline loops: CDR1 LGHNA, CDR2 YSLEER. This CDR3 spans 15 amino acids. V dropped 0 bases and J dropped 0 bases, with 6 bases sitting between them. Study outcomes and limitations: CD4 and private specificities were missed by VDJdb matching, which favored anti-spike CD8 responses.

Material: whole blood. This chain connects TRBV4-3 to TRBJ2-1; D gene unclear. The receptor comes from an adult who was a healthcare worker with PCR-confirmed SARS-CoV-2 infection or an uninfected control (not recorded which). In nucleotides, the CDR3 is TGCGCCAGCAGCCAAGATAGAAGCTCCTACAATGAGCAGTTCTCC. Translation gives CASSQDRSSYNEQFS.